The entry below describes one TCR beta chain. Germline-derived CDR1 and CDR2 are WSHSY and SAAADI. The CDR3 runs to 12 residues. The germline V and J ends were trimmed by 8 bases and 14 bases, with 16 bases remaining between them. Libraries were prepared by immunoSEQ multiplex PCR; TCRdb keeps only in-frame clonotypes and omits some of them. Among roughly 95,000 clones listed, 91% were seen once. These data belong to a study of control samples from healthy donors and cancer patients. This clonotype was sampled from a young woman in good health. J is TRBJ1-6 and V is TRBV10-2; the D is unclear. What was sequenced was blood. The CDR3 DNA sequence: TGCGCCAGCGGTGCAGCGCCCACAACCCTCCACTTT. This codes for CASGAAPTTLHF.